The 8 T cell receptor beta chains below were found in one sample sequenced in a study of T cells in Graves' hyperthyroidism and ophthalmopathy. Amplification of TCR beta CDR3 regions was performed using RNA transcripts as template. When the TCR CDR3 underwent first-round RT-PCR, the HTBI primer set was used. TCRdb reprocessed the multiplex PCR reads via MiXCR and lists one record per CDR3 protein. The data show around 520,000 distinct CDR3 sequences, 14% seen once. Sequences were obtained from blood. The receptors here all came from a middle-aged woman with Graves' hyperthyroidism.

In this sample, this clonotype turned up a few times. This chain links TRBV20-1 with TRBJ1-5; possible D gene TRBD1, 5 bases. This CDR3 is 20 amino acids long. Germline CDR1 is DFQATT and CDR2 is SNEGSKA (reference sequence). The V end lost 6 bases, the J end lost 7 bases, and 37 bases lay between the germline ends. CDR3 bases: TGCAGTGCCCACCACCGAAACCTGACAGTAAAAAAGCGGTTGAGACAGCCCCAGCATTTT. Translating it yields CSAHHRNLTVKKRLRQPQHF.

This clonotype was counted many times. Here the CDR3 DNA reads TGCAGTGCTAGAGATTTGGGACTAGCGCCACCACACTACAATGAGCAGTTCTTC. It is translated as CSARDLGLAPPHYNEQFF. The chain is built from TRBV20-1 and TRBJ2-1; TRBD2 agrees at 10 bases. J lost 3 bases, V lost 0 bases, and 11 bases had no gene match. CDR1 is DFQATT and CDR2 is SNEGSKA in the germline V gene (reference sequence). The CDR3 runs to 18 residues.

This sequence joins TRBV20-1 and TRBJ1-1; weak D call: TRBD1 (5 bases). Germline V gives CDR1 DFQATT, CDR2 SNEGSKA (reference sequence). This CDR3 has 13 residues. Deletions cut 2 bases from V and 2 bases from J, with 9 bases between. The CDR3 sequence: CSARPGGNTEAFF. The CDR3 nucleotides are TGCAGTGCTAGACCCGGGGGAAACACTGAAGCTTTCTTT.

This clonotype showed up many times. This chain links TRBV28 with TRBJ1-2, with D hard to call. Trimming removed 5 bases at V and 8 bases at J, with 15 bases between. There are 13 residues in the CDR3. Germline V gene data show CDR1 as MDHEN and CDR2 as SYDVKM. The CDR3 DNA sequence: TGTGCCAGCAGTCCTGATTCGAATTGGGGCTACACCTTC. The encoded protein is CASSPDSNWGYTF.

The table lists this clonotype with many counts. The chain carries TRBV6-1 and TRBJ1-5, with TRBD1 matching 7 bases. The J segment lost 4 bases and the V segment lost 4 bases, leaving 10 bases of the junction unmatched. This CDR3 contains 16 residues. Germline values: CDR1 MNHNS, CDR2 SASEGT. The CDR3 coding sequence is TGTGCCAGCAGTGGCCGCGGACAGGCCGCGAATCAGCCCCAGCATTTT. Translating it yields CASSGRGQAANQPQHF.

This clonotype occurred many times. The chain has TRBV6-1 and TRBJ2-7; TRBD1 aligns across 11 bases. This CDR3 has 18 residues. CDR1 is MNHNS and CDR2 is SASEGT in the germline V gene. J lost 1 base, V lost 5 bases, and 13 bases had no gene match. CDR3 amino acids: CASSSQPGQGVSSYEQYF. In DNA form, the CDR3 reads TGTGCCAGCAGTTCACAACCGGGACAGGGGGTTTCATCCTACGAGCAGTACTTC.

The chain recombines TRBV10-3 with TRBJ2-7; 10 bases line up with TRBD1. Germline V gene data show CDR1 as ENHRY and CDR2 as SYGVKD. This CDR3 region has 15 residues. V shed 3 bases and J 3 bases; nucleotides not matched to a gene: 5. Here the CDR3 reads CAISEGGTGDYEQYF. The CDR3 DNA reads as TGTGCCATCAGTGAAGGTGGGACAGGGGACTACGAGCAGTACTTC.

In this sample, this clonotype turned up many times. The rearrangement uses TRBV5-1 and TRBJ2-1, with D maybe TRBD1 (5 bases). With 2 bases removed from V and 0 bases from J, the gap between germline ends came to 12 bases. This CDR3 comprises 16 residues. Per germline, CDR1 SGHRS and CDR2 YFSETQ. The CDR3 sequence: CASSFADSDSYNEQFF. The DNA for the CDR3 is TGCGCCAGCAGCTTCGCCGACAGCGACTCCTACAATGAGCAGTTCTTC.